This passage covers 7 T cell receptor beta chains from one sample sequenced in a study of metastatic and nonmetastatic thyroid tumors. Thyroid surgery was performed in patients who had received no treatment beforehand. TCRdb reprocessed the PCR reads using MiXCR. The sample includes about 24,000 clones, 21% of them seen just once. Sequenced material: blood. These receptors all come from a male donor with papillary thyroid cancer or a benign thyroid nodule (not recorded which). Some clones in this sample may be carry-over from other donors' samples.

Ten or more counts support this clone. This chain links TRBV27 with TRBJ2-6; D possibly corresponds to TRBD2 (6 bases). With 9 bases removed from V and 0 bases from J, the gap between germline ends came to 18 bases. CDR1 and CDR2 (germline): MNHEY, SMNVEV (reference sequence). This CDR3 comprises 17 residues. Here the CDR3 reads CASSRGTGVSGANVLTF. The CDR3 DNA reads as TGTGCCAGTTCCCGAGGGACGGGGGTCTCTGGGGCCAACGTCCTGACTTTC.

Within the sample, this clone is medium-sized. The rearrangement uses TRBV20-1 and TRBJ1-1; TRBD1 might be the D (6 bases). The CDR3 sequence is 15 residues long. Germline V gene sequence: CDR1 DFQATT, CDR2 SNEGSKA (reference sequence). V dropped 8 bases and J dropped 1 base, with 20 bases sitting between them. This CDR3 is CSSDRSGFRNTEAFF. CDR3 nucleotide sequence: TGCAGTTCAGACAGGAGTGGATTCAGGAACACTGAAGCTTTCTTT.

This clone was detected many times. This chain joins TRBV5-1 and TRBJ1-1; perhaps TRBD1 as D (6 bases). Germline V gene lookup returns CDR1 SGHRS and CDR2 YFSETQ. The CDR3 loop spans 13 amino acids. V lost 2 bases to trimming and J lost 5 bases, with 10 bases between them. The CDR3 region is CASSFLQGTEAFF. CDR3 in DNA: TGCGCCAGCAGCTTTCTCCAGGGGACTGAAGCTTTCTTT.

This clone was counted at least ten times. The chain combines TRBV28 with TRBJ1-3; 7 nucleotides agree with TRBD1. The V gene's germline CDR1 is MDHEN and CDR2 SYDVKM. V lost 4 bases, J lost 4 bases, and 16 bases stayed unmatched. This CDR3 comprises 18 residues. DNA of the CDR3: TGTGCCAGCAGTTACTCCTCCATCGACAGGGAGAGGGGAAACACCATATATTTT. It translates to CASSYSSIDRERGNTIYF.

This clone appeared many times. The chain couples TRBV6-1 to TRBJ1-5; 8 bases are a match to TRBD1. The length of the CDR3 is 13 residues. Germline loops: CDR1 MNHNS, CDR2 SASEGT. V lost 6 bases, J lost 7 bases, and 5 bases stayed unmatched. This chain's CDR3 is CASSPRQGQPQHF. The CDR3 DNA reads TGTGCCAGCAGCCCTCGACAGGGGCAGCCCCAGCATTTT.

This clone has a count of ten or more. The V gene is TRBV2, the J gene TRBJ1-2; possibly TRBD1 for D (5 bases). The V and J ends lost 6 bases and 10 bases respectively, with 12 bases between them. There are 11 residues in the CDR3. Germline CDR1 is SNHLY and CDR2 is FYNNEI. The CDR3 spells CASSRGGVYTF. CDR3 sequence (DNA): TGTGCCAGCAGCCGCGGGGGAGTCTACACCTTC.

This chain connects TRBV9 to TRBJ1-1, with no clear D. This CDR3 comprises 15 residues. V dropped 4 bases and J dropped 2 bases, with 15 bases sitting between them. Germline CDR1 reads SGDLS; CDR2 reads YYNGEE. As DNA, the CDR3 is TGTGCCAGCAGCTTCGGGCAGGCCCGAAACACTGAAGCTTTCTTT. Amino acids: CASSFGQARNTEAFF.